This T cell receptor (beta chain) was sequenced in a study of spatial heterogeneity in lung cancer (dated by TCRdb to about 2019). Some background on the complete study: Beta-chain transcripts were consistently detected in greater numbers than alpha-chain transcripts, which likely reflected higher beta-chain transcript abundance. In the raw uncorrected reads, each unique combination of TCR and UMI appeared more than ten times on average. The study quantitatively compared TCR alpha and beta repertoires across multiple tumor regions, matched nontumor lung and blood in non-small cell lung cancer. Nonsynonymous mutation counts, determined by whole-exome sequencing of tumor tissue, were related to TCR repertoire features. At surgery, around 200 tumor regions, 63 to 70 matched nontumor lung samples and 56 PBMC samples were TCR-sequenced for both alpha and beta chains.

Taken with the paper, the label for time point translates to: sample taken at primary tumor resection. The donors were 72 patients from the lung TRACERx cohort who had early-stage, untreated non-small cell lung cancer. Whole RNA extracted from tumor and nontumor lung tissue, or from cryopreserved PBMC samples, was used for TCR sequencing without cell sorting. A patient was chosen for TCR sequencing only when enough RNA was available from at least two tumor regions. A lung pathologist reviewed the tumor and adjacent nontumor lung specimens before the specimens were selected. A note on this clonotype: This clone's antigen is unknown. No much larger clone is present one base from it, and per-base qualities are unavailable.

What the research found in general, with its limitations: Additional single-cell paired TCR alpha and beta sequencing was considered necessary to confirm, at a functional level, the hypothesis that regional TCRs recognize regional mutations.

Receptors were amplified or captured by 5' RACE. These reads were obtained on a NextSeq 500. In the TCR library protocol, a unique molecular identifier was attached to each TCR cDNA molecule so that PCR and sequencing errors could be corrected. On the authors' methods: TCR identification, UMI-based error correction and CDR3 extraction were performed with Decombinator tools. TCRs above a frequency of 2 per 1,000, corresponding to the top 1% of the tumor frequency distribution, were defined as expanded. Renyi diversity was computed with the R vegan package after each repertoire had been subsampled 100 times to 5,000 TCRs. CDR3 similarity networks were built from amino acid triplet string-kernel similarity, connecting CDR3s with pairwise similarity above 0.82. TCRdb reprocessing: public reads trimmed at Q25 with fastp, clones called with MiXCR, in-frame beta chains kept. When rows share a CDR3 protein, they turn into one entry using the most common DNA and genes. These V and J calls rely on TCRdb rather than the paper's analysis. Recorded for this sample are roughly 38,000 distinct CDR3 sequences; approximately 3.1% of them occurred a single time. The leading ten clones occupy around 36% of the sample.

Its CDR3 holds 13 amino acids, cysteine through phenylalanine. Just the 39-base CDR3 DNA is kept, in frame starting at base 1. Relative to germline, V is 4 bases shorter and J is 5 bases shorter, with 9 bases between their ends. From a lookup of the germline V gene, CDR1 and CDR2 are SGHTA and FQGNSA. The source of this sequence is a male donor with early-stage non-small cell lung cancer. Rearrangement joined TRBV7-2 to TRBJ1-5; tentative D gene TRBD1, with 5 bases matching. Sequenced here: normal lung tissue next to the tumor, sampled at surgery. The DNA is TGTGCCAGCAGCTCTCAGGGAGATCAGCCCCAGCATTTT. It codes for CASSSQGDQPQHF.